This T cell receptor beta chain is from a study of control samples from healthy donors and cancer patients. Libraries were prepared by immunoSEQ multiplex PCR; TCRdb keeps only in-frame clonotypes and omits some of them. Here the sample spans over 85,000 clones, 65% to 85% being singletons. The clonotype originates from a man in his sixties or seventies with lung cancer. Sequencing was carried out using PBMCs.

The CDR3 nucleotides read TGTGCCACTGAAGACACGGGACAGGACCTCAATGAGCAGTTCTTC. Translation: CATEDTGQDLNEQFF. J is TRBJ2-1 and V is TRBV24-1; 8 positions agree with TRBD1. Germline CDR1 is KGHDR and CDR2 is SFDVKD. With V trimmed by 10 bases and J by 6 bases, 13 bases remained unmatched. The CDR3 has 15 amino acids.